The 27 T cell receptor beta chains reported below all come from one sample, sequenced in a study of blood T cells in healthy people across ages (dated by TCRdb to about 2015). Preparation of the library involved 5' RACE. The reads were generated on an Illumina HiSeq 2500. The second PCR ran for about 6 to 12 cycles and used a J-beta primer mix along with a sample-barcoded 5' primer. Using fastp trimming at Q25 and MiXCR clonotype assembly, TCRdb reanalyzed the public sequencing data and kept in-frame beta chains. Duplicate CDR3 protein sequences are folded into a single record with the most common DNA and genes. This sample comprises some 1.7 million distinct CDR3 sequences, 28% of them detected only once. The biggest ten clones account for 7.7% of the sample. The sample comprised blood. The receptors shown here come from a woman aged 30 to 39 in good health.

The CDR3 sequence is CASSTNPTDRGRNEQFF. The CDR3 coding sequence is TGTGCCAGCAGTACTAACCCGACAGATCGAGGACGCAATGAGCAGTTCTTC. This chain uses TRBV6-5 with TRBJ2-1, with a weak D call TRBD1 (5 bases). Trimming pared 5 bases from V and 6 bases from J, leaving 23 bases between. Germline V CDR1 and CDR2: MNHEY, SVGAGI. The CDR3 consists of 17 residues.

The sample holds a few counts of this clonotype. V and J are TRBV11-2 and TRBJ2-1; D may be TRBD2 (7 bases). The CDR3 spans 17 residues. With 0 bases removed from V and 9 bases from J, the gap between germline ends came to 21 bases. The germline V gene has CDR1 SGHAT and CDR2 FQNNGV. The CDR3 DNA reads TGTGCCAGCAGCTTAGAGGGTCGGGGGGCCCCCTTCACTGAGCAGTTCTTC. Its protein product is CASSLEGRGAPFTEQFF.

The V and J genes are TRBV5-6 and TRBJ2-6; TRBD1 is a possible D gene (6 bases). Trimming shortened V by 3 bases and J by 4 bases, and 14 bases separated the two germline ends. This CDR3 is built from 16 residues. CDR1 is SGHDT, CDR2 YYEEEE, per germline. CDR3 residues: CASSSIQGGGANVLTF. The CDR3 DNA reads as TGTGCCAGCAGCTCGATACAGGGCGGAGGGGCCAACGTCCTGACTTTC.

This clonotype was found once. The J gene is TRBJ2-4, the V gene TRBV24-1; D could derive from TRBD1 or TRBD2 (6 bases each). The assigned J gene may be wrong: the sequence end matches TRBJ2-7 better. The germline V gene has CDR1 KGHDR and CDR2 SFDVKD. This CDR3 spans 14 amino acids. CDR3 residues: CATSDLGGGNEQYF. CDR3 DNA sequence: TGTGCCACCAGTGATTTGGGGGGCGGGAACGAGCAGTACTTC.

Worth noting for this clonotype: A much larger clone differs by one base, so this may be a read error. The final CDR3 position lacks the conserved phenylalanine or tryptophan, pointing to a likely read error. The CDR3 region has the DNA TGCAGCGTTGAGAGTGACTCTGGGGCCAACGTCCTGACTGTC. Encoded protein: CSVESDSGANVLTV. The V call is TRBV29-1, the J call TRBJ2-6; no reliable D call. CDR1 SQVTM and CDR2 ANQGSEA come from the germline V gene. V lost 3 bases, J lost 0 bases, and 6 bases lay in between. The CDR3 runs 14 residues.

This clonotype was detected once. The junction shows a germline mismatch at one end, possibly a read error. The chain combines TRBV7-9 with TRBJ1-6; D is ambiguous. The CDR3 loop spans 16 amino acids. Germline CDR1 reads SEHNR; CDR2 reads FQNEAQ (reference sequence). CDR3 sequence: CASSRNLGRHNSSLHF. The CDR3 bases are TGTGCCAGCAGCAGAAATCTAGGGAGGCATAATTCATCCCTCCACTTT.

V usage is TRBV10-3 and J usage is TRBJ2-5, with D perhaps matching TRBD2 (6 bases). CDR3 size: 13 residues. CDR1 is ENHRY and CDR2 is SYGVKD in the germline V gene. V lost 2 bases to trimming and J lost 5 bases, with 9 bases between them. CDR3 sequence reads: CAISEEEGETQYF. The CDR3, as DNA: TGTGCCATCAGTGAGGAGGAGGGGGAGACCCAGTACTTC.

There are a few counts of this clonotype. A much bigger clone sits one base away, suggesting this may be a read error. V is TRBV20-1 and J is TRBJ1-1; no reliable D call. The CDR3 runs to 11 residues. V gave up 5 bases and J gave up 1 base, with 5 bases separating them. Per the germline V gene, CDR1 is DFQATT and CDR2 is SNEGSKA (reference sequence). The CDR3 DNA reads TGCAGTGCTTGGCAGAACACTGAAGCTTTCTTT. Its protein product is CSAWQNTEAFF.

The CDR3 nucleotides are TGCGCCAGCAGCTTGAGGGGGGAGAGGGGCAATGAGCAGTTCTTC. Translating gives CASSLRGERGNEQFF. This sequence joins TRBV5-1 and TRBJ2-1; the D call may be TRBD1 or TRBD2 (6 bases each). V gave up 1 base and J gave up 6 bases, with 14 bases separating them. Germline CDR1 SGHRS, CDR2 YFSETQ. The CDR3 consists of 15 residues.

This clonotype showed up many times. The chain carries TRBV29-1 and TRBJ2-1, with D possibly matching TRBD1 (6 bases). The V and J ends lost 1 base and 0 bases respectively, with 10 bases between them. CDR1 SQVTM and CDR2 ANQGSEA come from the germline V gene. The CDR3 spans 15 residues. The CDR3: CSVEGDTLSYNEQFF. CDR3 nucleotide sequence: TGCAGCGTTGAAGGGGACACCCTCTCCTACAATGAGCAGTTCTTC.

As concerns this clonotype: A read error may explain this, as a much larger clone is one base away. The chain employs TRBV4-1 and TRBJ2-5; D is perhaps TRBD2 (6 bases). The DNA end favors TRBJ2-7, so the J call may be wrong. Germline V CDR1 and CDR2: MGHRA, YSYEKL. The CDR3 is made up of 15 amino acids. The CDR3 here is CASSREIGGRYEQYF. CDR3 bases: TGCGCCAGCAGCCGAGAAATCGGAGGGCGCTACGAGCAGTACTTC.

This clonotype was observed a few times. The V gene is TRBV20-1, the J gene TRBJ2-3; 10 bases line up with TRBD1. This CDR3 contains 14 residues. The germline V gene encodes CDR1 DFQATT and CDR2 SNEGSKA (reference sequence). Trimming at V came to 4 bases and at J to 4 bases, leaving 5 bases not matched to a gene. In nucleotides, the CDR3 is TGCAGTGCTAACGACAGGGGGCATGCAGATACGCAGTATTTT. It encodes CSANDRGHADTQYF.

This chain connects TRBV7-8 to TRBJ2-5; D is possibly TRBD1 (6 bases). This CDR3 is 16 amino acids long. Germline CDR1 SGHVS, CDR2 FQNEAQ. V dropped 0 bases and J dropped 4 bases, with 15 bases sitting between them. CDR3 in amino acids: CASSLAAGAMRETQYF. The CDR3 bases are TGTGCCAGCAGCTTAGCGGCAGGGGCGATGAGAGAGACCCAGTACTTC.

J is TRBJ2-1 and V is TRBV7-9; perhaps TRBD2 as D (7 bases). CDR1 and CDR2 from the germline V gene are SEHNR and FQNEAQ (reference sequence). There are 13 residues in the CDR3. The V end was cut by 4 bases, the J end by 10 bases, with 14 bases between. The CDR3 sequence: CASSSGGKVEQFF. Written as DNA, the CDR3 is TGTGCCAGCAGCTCGGGGGGCAAGGTCGAGCAGTTCTTC.

The rearrangement joins TRBV7-2 to TRBJ1-1; 8 bases are shared with TRBD1. CDR3 length: 14 residues. V trimming: 5 bases; J trimming: 6 bases; junction bases outside the gene matches: 8. The germline CDR1 and CDR2 sequences are SGHTA and FQGNSA. CDR3 in DNA: TGTGCCAGCAGCCCCCAGGGGGCCTCCGCTGAAGCTTTCTTT. It specifies CASSPQGASAEAFF.

In this sample, this clonotype turned up a few times. The J gene is TRBJ2-2, the V gene TRBV6-5; 12 bases match TRBD1. This CDR3 spans 13 amino acids. Germline values: CDR1 MNHEY, CDR2 SVGAGI. CDR3 in DNA: TGTGGGAAGGGACAGGGGGCTACCGGGGAGCTGTTTTTT. This encodes CGKGQGATGELFF.

This chain links TRBV5-1 with TRBJ2-3, with D possibly being TRBD2 (7 bases). CDR3 size: 14 residues. The V gene lost 5 bases and the J gene lost 2 bases, with 12 bases spanning the gap. CDR1 is SGHRS and CDR2 is YFSETQ in the germline V gene. CDR3 region: CASSNGGLTDTQYF. CDR3 DNA: TGCGCCAGCAGTAACGGGGGGCTCACAGATACGCAGTATTTT.

The CDR3 nucleotides read TGTGCCAGCAGCACACAAGCCGGGACTAGAAGGGGCACAGATACGCAGTATTTT. Encoded protein: CASSTQAGTRRGTDTQYF. The genes are TRBV7-2 and TRBJ2-3, with TRBD2 matching 8 bases. CDR3 size: 18 residues. Germline CDR1 and CDR2: SGHTA and FQGNSA. Losses at the gene ends were 5 bases for V and 1 base for J; bases not matched to a gene: 14.

This clonotype appeared a few times. Mismatch with germline at one junction end may stem from a read error. The chain couples TRBV7-9 to TRBJ2-3, with 9 bases lining up with TRBD2. Per germline, CDR1 SEHNR and CDR2 FQNEAQ (reference sequence). The CDR3 loop spans 11 amino acids. The CDR3: CASSVAGVKYF. CDR3 DNA: TGTGCCAGCAGCGTAGCGGGAGTTAAGTATTTT.

This clonotype has only one observation. The chain links TRBV7-2 to TRBJ2-1; TRBD2 matches 7 bases. Trimming took 1 base from V and 6 from J; bases not matched to a gene: 3. The germline V gene has CDR1 SGHTA and CDR2 FQGNSA. The CDR3 is 14 amino acids. CDR3 nucleotides: TGTGCCAGCAGCTTAGTGCGGGAGCTCAATGAGCAGTTCTTC. Translation: CASSLVRELNEQFF. Full variable domain (remainder filled in from reference TRBV7-2 and TRBJ2-1): GAGVSQSPSNKVTEKGKDVELRCDPISGHTALYWYRQSLGQGLEFLIYFQGNSAPDKSGLPSDRFSAERTGGSVSTLTIQRTQQEDSAVYLCASSLVRELNEQFFGPGTRLTVL.

The rearrangement links TRBV20-1 to TRBJ1-1; no firm D call. Per the germline V gene, CDR1 is DFQATT and CDR2 is SNEGSKA (reference sequence). Trimming stripped 4 bases from V and 0 bases from J, with 12 bases between. This CDR3 is built from 14 residues. CDR3 DNA sequence: TGCAGTGCTATTGAGGTAGCGGTGAACACTGAAGCTTTCTTT. Protein sequence: CSAIEVAVNTEAFF.

The chain has TRBV20-1 and TRBJ2-1, with D tentatively TRBD1 (5 bases). The CDR3 spans 14 residues. Germline-derived CDR1 and CDR2 are DFQATT and SNEGSKA (reference sequence). The CDR3 sequence: CSAEQASSYNEQFF. CDR3 DNA sequence: TGCAGCGCGGAACAGGCCAGCTCCTACAATGAGCAGTTCTTC.

The sample holds many counts of this clonotype. The V call is TRBV9, the J call TRBJ2-3, with TRBD2 matching over 9 bases. Germline-derived CDR1 and CDR2 are SGDLS and YYNGEE. Trimming took 4 bases from V and 2 from J; bases not matched to a gene: 5. The CDR3 spans 15 residues. In nucleotides, the CDR3 is TGTGCCAGCAGCACTAGCGGGCGCCACACAGATACGCAGTATTTT. Its translation: CASSTSGRHTDTQYF.

This clonotype was recorded a few times. This chain connects TRBV5-1 to TRBJ1-5; possibly TRBD1 for D (6 bases). Germline V gives CDR1 SGHRS, CDR2 YFSETQ. Trimming took 4 bases from V and 6 from J, leaving 14 bases between them. The CDR3 loop spans 14 amino acids. The CDR3 DNA sequence: TGCGCCAGCAGCCCCCTAGGGGGGCTTCAGCCCCAGCATTTT. Protein product: CASSPLGGLQPQHF.

For this clonotype: This may stem from a read error, because a much larger clone lies one nucleotide away. The rearrangement uses TRBV2 and TRBJ1-2, with D perhaps matching TRBD1 (6 bases). CDR1 and CDR2 from the germline V gene are SNHLY and FYNNEI. The CDR3 has 14 amino acids. CDR3 amino acids: CASSDTGGSYGHTF. CDR3 DNA sequence: TGTGCCAGCAGTGATACCGGGGGCTCGTATGGCCACACCTTC.

V and J are TRBV5-5 and TRBJ1-3; 9 positions agree with TRBD1. Per the germline V gene, CDR1 is SGHKS and CDR2 is YYEKEE (reference sequence). V was clipped by 3 bases and J by 4 bases; unmatched bases: 11. The CDR3 is 17 residues long. This CDR3 reads CASSSGQGWPVGNTIYF. CDR3 DNA sequence: TGTGCCAGCAGCTCGGGACAGGGATGGCCTGTCGGAAACACCATATATTTT.

This chain links TRBV4-3 with TRBJ2-7, with D maybe TRBD2 (5 bases). V dropped 3 bases and J dropped 7 bases, with 16 bases sitting between them. Germline V gene sequence: CDR1 LGHNA, CDR2 YSLEER. There are 14 residues in the CDR3. DNA of the CDR3: TGCGCCAGCAGCCACCGGACTTCCCCCGGGGAGCAGTACTTC. Protein sequence: CASSHRTSPGEQYF.